Sequencing of this T cell receptor (beta chain) was carried out in a study of radiation and T cells in renal cell carcinoma. This clone turned up a few times. The CDR3 extends over 11 amino acids. CDR1 and CDR2 from the germline V gene are GTSNPN and SVGIG (reference sequence). After removal of 0 bases from V and 16 bases from J, the junction contained 6 bases not matched to a gene. Some clones are missing from TCRdb's copy, which holds only in-frame ones; the method was immunoSEQ multiplex PCR. Of some 97,000 clones in the sample, roughly 88% were seen once. Time point: blood 4 weeks post-SBRT, at nephrectomy. As to treatment: 15 Gy SBRT to primary tumor, nephrectomy 4 weeks later.

This chain joins TRBV30 and TRBJ2-1; TRBD1 matches 7 bases. The sample consisted of blood, taken from a patient whose treatment included radiotherapy and nephrectomy. The sequence derives from a man between 60 and 75 years old with renal cell carcinoma. The CDR3 DNA sequence: TGTGCCTGGAGTGTAGGGGGCCCTCGATTCTTC. The encoded protein is CAWSVGGPRFF.